The 9 T cell receptor beta chains presented below share a single source sample, sequenced in a study of identical twins. TCRdb reprocessed the 5' RACE reads via MiXCR and lists one record per CDR3 protein. The sample shows about 150,000 distinct CDR3 sequences, around 3.5% of them seen only once. Specimen: memory T cells sorted from blood. The source is a man younger than 35 in good health.

This clonotype was observed at least ten times. V gene TRBV12-3 or TRBV12-4 combines with J gene TRBJ1-4, with D maybe TRBD1 (5 bases). With 4 bases removed from V and 10 bases from J, the gap between germline ends came to 16 bases. There are 14 residues in the CDR3. The CDR3 is CASSSAGLDGKLFF. The DNA for the CDR3 is TGTGCCAGCAGTTCCGCAGGGTTGGATGGAAAACTGTTTTTT.

This clonotype was observed at least ten times. This chain joins TRBV12-3 or TRBV12-4 and TRBJ1-2; TRBD1 is a possible D gene (5 bases). The CDR3 contains 15 residues. V was trimmed by 4 bases and J by 7 bases, leaving 19 bases between them. This CDR3 reads CASSSQMGGGRGYTF. DNA of the CDR3: TGTGCCAGCAGTTCCCAAATGGGGGGAGGACGTGGCTACACCTTC.

Ten or more counts support this clonotype. The gene calls are TRBV28 and TRBJ2-3; 9 positions agree with TRBD1. Losses at the gene ends were 6 bases for V and 3 bases for J; bases not matched to a gene: 13. Germline lookup yields CDR1 MDHEN and CDR2 SYDVKM. This CDR3 has 17 residues. CDR3 bases: TGTGCCAGCAGGGGAACCCTAGGACAGGGGATGACAGATACGCAGTATTTT. It is translated as CASRGTLGQGMTDTQYF.

The table lists this clonotype with many counts. V is TRBV12-3 or TRBV12-4 and J is TRBJ1-1; unclear D gene. With 5 bases removed from V and 3 bases from J, the gap between germline ends came to 10 bases. This CDR3 is 13 amino acids long. The CDR3 loop reads CASSPRTYTEAFF. CDR3 nucleotides: TGTGCCAGCAGTCCCCGGACGTACACTGAAGCTTTCTTT.

V usage is TRBV3-1 and J usage is TRBJ1-1, with D possibly being TRBD1 (6 bases). This CDR3 comprises 16 residues. CDR1 and CDR2 from the germline V gene are LGHDT and YNNKEL (reference sequence). V lost 1 base and J lost 5, with 17 bases in between. The DNA of the CDR3 is TGTGCCAGCAGCCAAGGAAGGACAGCGGGTTGGACTGAAGCTTTCTTT. Its translation: CASSQGRTAGWTEAFF.

This clonotype showed up many times. The chain has TRBV28 and TRBJ1-6; 7 positions agree with TRBD1. CDR1 is MDHEN, CDR2 SYDVKM, per germline. The ends lost 6 bases at V and 4 bases at J; junction bases unmatched: 3. The CDR3 runs 14 residues. The CDR3 coding sequence is TGTGCCAGCAGCGGACAGGAGTATAATTCACCCCTCCACTTT. Translating gives CASSGQEYNSPLHF.

This clonotype was counted ten times or more. This chain uses TRBV7-9 with TRBJ2-3, with 7 bases aligning to TRBD2. CDR3 length: 15 amino acids. CDR1 SEHNR and CDR2 FQNEAQ come from the germline V gene (reference sequence). V gave up 5 bases and J gave up 5 bases; unmatched junction bases: 10. The CDR3 DNA reads TGTGCCAGCAGCCCCAGCGGGATTCACTTAGATACGCAGTATTTT. Its translation: CASSPSGIHLDTQYF. The full variable domain, in which reference TRBV7-9 and TRBJ2-3 provide the parts outside the CDR3, is DTGVSQNPRHKITKRGQNVTFRCDPISEHNRLYWYRQTLGQGPEFLTYFQNEAQLEKSRLLSDRFSAERPKGSFSTLEIQRTEQGDSAMYLCASSPSGIHLDTQYFGPGTRLTVL.

This clonotype has only a few counts. Since a much larger clone is just one base distant, this may be a read error. This chain joins TRBV10-2 and TRBJ2-7, with 8 bases identical to TRBD1. The CDR3 covers 13 residues. Germline loops: CDR1 WSHSY, CDR2 SAAADI. Unmatched junction bases numbered 8, after V lost 7 bases and J lost 6 bases. The CDR3 here is CASKGDRLSEQYF. In nucleotides, the CDR3 is TGCGCCAGCAAGGGGGACAGGCTAAGCGAGCAGTACTTC.

In its sample, this clonotype was seen a few times. V is TRBV14 and J is TRBJ2-3; the D gene is possibly TRBD2 (6 bases). Deletions cut 2 bases from V and 0 bases from J, with 9 bases between. CDR1 and CDR2 from the germline V gene are SGHDN and FVKESK. CDR3 size: 15 residues. DNA of the CDR3: TGTGCCAGCAGCCAACCCGCGGGGAGCACAGATACGCAGTATTTT. Encoded protein: CASSQPAGSTDTQYF.